Following are 9 T cell receptor beta chains from one sample sequenced in a study of metastatic and nonmetastatic thyroid tumors. All patients were treatment-naive before thyroid surgery. TCRdb re-called the PCR reads via MiXCR. The sample records approximately 30,000 clones, 3.7% being singletons. Input material: blood. The receptors were sampled from a male donor with papillary thyroid cancer or a benign thyroid nodule (not recorded which). Some clones in this sample may be carry-over from other donors' samples.

This clone was detected only a few times. This chain links TRBV20-1 with TRBJ1-2; no clear D. This CDR3 contains 12 residues. Germline V CDR1 and CDR2: DFQATT, SNEGSKA (reference sequence). The V and J ends lost 3 bases and 2 bases respectively, with 7 bases between them. The DNA for the CDR3 is TGCAGTGCTAGGCCCGGGAACTATGGCTACACCTTC. Its protein is CSARPGNYGYTF.

This clone was detected ten times or more. This rearrangement joins TRBV10-2 to TRBJ1-4, with 7 bases identical to TRBD1. This CDR3 contains 13 residues. V was pared by 2 bases and J by 10 bases, with 4 bases of the junction left unmatched. Germline V gene lookup returns CDR1 WSHSY and CDR2 SAAADI. The CDR3, as DNA: TGCGCCAGCAGTGAGCCGGCAGGGGGAAAACTGTTTTTT. Its protein is CASSEPAGGKLFF.

This clone was counted a few times. CDR3 coding DNA: TGCAGTGCTAGTGACCATAGCGGATCCTCCTACAATGAGCAGTTCTTC. Protein sequence: CSASDHSGSSYNEQFF. The V and J genes are TRBV20-1 and TRBJ2-1, with D possibly being TRBD2 (6 bases). CDR3 length: 16 residues. Trimming took off 3 bases at V and 0 bases at J, with 15 bases between the two ends. Germline CDR1 DFQATT, CDR2 SNEGSKA (reference sequence).

This clone was seen ten or more times. The V call is TRBV7-3, the J call TRBJ1-6, with D possibly matching TRBD1 (5 bases). Germline lookup yields CDR1 SGHTA and CDR2 FQGTGA. The CDR3 consists of 15 residues. Trimming left V 5 bases short and J 7 bases short, with 15 bases between. The CDR3 here is CASSPLGGENSPLHF. The CDR3 coding sequence is TGTGCCAGCAGCCCCCTTGGGGGTGAAAATTCACCCCTCCACTTT.

This clone showed up just a few times. V is TRBV27 and J is TRBJ1-1, with D possibly TRBD1 on 5 matching bases. V dropped 6 bases and J dropped 8 bases, with 19 bases sitting between them. This CDR3 is 14 amino acids long. Germline V gene data show CDR1 as MNHEY and CDR2 as SMNVEV (reference sequence). As DNA, the CDR3 is TGTGCCAGCAGGGACATAAGGTTGCCACGGGAAGCTTTCTTT. This encodes CASRDIRLPREAFF.

Worth noting for this clone: The junction departs from germline at one end; a sequencing error may be responsible. The chain joins TRBV12-3 or TRBV12-4 to TRBJ2-6, with D maybe TRBD1 (5 bases). The CDR3 loop spans 18 amino acids. The CDR3 sequence is CAIPSVRHADSGANFLTF. The DNA for the CDR3 is TGTGCCATCCCAAGCGTAAGGCATGCTGACTCTGGGGCCAACTTCCTGACTTTC.

Ten or more counts support this clone. The rearrangement uses TRBV4-3 and TRBJ1-1; no firm D call. V was cut by 2 bases and J by 2 bases, with 15 bases left in between. The CDR3 length is 16 residues. CDR1 is LGHNA, CDR2 YSLEER, per germline. The CDR3 loop is CASSQWFGDDNTEAFF. The DNA of the CDR3 is TGCGCCAGCAGCCAATGGTTCGGCGACGATAACACTGAAGCTTTCTTT.

This clone was seen repeatedly, ten times or more. This rearrangement joins TRBV7-9 to TRBJ2-1, with a possible D match to TRBD2 (6 bases). This CDR3 comprises 14 residues. V dropped 8 bases and J dropped 6 bases, with 17 bases sitting between them. Germline CDR1 SEHNR, CDR2 FQNEAQ (reference sequence). Written as DNA, the CDR3 is TGTGCCAGCGAGAAGATAGCGGAGGTCAATGAGCAGTTCTTC. It codes for CASEKIAEVNEQFF.

The V gene is TRBV12-3 or TRBV12-4, the J gene TRBJ2-1; TRBD1 matches 8 bases. After removal of 2 bases from V and 9 bases from J, the junction contained 9 bases not matched to a gene. The CDR3 runs to 15 residues. The CDR3 DNA is TGTGCCAGCAGTTTAAGTTTGGGACAGGTTATTGAGCAGTTCTTC. This translates into CASSLSLGQVIEQFF.